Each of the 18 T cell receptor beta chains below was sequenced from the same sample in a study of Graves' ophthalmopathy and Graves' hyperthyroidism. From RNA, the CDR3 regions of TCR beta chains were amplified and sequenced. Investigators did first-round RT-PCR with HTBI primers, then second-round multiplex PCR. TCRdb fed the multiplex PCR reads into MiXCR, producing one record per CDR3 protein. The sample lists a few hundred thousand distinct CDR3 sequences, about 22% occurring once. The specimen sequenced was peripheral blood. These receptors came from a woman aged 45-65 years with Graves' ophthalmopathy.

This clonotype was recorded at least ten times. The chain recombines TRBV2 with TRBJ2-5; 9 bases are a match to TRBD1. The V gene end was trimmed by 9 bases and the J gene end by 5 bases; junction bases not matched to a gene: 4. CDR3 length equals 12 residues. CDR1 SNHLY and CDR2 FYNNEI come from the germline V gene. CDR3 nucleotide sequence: TGTGCCAGTGACAGGGGGAGGGAGACCCAGTACTTC. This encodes CASDRGRETQYF.

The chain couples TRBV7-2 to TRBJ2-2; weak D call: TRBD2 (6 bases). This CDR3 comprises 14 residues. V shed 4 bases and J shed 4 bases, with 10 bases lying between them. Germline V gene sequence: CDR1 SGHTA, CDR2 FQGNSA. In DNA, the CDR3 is TGTGCCAGCAGCTCCTCGGGGGTCACCGGGGAGCTGTTTTTT. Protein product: CASSSSGVTGELFF.

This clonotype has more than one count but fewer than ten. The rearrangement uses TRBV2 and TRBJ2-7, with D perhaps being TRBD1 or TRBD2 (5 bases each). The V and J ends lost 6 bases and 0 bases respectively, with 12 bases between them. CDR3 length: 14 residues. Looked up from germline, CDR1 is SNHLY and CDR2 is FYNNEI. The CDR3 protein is CASRPGASSYEQYF. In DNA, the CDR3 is TGTGCCAGCAGGCCCGGGGCTAGCTCCTACGAGCAGTACTTC.

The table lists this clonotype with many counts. In DNA form, the CDR3 reads TGCAGTGCCGAGTCGGGGGCCAAAAACATTCAGTACTTC. It is translated as CSAESGAKNIQYF. V is TRBV20-1 and J is TRBJ2-4; D possibly corresponds to TRBD2 (5 bases). The germline gives CDR1 DFQATT, CDR2 SNEGSKA (reference sequence). The CDR3 is 13 amino acids. Trimming shortened V by 6 bases and J by 1 base, and 10 bases separated the two germline ends.

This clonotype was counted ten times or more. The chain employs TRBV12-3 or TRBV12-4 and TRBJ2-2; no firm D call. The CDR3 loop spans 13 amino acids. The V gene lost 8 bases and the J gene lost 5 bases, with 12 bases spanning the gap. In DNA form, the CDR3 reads TGTGCCAGCGGACCTGGTGGTACCGGGGAGCTGTTTTTT. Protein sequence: CASGPGGTGELFF.

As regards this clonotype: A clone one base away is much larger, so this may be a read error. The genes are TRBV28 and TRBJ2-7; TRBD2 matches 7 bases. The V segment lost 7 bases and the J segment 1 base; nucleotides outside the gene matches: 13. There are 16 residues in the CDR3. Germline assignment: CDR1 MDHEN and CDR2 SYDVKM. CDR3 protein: CASNHGRAGPSYEQYF. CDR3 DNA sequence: TGTGCCAGCAACCACGGGAGAGCGGGGCCATCCTACGAGCAGTACTTC.

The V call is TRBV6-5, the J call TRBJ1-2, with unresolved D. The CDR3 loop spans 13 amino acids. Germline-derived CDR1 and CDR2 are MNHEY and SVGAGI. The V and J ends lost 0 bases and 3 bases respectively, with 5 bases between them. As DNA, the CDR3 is TGTGCCAGCAGTTACTCCCCCGACTATGGCTACACCTTC. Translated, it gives CASSYSPDYGYTF.

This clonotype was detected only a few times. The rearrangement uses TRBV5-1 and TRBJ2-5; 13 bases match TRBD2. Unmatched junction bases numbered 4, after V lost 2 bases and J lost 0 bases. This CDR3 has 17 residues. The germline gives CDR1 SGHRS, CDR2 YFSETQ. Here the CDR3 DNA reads TGCGCCAGCAGCTTTGGACTAGCGGGAGCTAACCAAGAGACCCAGTACTTC. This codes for CASSFGLAGANQETQYF.

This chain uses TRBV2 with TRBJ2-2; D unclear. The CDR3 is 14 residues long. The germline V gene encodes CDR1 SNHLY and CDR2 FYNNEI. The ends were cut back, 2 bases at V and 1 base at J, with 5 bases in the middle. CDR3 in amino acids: CASSENQNTGELFF. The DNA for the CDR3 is TGTGCCAGCAGTGAAAACCAGAACACCGGGGAGCTGTTTTTT.

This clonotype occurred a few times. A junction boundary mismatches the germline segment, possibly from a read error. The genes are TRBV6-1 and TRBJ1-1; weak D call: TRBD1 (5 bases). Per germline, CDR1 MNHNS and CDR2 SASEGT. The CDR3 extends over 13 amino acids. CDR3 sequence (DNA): TGTGCCAGCAGACTCCGGAGTGGGGGGGAAGCTTACTTT. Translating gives CASRLRSGGEAYF.

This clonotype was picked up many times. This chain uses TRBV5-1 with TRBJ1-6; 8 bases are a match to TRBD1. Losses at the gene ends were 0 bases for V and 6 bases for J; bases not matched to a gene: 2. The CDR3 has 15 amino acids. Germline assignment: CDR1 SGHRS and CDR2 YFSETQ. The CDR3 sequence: CASSLDGQGNSPLHF. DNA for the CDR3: TGCGCCAGCAGCTTGGACGGACAGGGTAATTCACCCCTCCACTTT.

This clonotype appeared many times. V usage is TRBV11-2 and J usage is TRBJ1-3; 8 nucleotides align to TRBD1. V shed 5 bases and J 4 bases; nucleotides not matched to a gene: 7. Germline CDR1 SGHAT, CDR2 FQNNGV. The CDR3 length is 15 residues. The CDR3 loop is CASSVGQGPGNTIYF. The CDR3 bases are TGTGCCAGCAGCGTAGGACAGGGACCGGGAAACACCATATATTTT.

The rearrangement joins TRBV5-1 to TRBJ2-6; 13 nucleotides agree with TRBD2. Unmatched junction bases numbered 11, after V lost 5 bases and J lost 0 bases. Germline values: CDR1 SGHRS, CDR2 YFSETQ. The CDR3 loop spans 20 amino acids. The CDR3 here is CASRQRLAGGLNSGANVLTF. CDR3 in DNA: TGCGCCAGCAGACAACGACTAGCGGGAGGCCTAAACTCTGGGGCCAACGTCCTGACTTTC.

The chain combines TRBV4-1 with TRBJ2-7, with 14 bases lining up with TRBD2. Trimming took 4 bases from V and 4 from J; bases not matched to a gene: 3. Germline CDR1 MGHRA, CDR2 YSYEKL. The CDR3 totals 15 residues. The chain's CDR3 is CASSPRTSGRYEQYF. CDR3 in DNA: TGCGCCAGCAGCCCGAGGACTAGCGGGAGGTACGAGCAGTACTTC.

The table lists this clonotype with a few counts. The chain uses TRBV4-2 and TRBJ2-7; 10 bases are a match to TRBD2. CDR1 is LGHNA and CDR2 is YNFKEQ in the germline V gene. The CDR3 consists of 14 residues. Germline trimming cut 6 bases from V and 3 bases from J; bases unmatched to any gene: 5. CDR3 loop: CASSRGLANYEQYF. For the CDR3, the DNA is TGTGCCAGCAGTCGGGGACTAGCGAACTACGAGCAGTACTTC.

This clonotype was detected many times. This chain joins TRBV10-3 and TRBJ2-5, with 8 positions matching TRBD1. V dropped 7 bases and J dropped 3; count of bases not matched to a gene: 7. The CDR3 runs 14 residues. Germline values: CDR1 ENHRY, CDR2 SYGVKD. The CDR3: CAITAGGGKETQYF. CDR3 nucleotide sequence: TGTGCCATCACCGCAGGGGGCGGGAAAGAGACCCAGTACTTC.

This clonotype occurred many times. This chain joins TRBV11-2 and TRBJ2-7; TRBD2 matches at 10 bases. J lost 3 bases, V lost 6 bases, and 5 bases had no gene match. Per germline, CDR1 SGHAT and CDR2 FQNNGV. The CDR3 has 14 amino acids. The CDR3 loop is CASSSTSGIYEQYF. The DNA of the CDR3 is TGTGCCAGCAGTTCTACTAGCGGGATCTACGAGCAGTACTTC. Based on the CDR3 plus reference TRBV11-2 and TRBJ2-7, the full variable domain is EAGVAQSPRYKIIEKRQSVAFWCNPISGHATLYWYQQILGQGPKLLIQFQNNGVVDDSQLPKDRFSAERLKGVDSTLKIQPAKLEDSAVYLCASSSTSGIYEQYFGPGTRLTVT.

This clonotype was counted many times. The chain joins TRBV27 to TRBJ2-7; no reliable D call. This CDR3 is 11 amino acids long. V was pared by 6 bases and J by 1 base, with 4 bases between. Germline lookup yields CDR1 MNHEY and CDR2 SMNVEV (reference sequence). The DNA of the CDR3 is TGTGCCAGCAGAACTTCCTACGAGCAGTACTTC. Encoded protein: CASRTSYEQYF.